What follows describes a single T cell receptor beta chain. The CDR3 spans 13 residues. Germline V CDR1 and CDR2: MNHNY, SVGAGI (reference sequence). Trimming removed 8 bases from V and 2 bases from J, with 13 bases in between. TCRdb keeps only in-frame clones here, not all; method: immunoSEQ multiplex PCR. The profile shows over 55,000 clones, about 68% of them singletons. These data are taken from a study of blood T cell repertoires in COVID-19. The specimen was peripheral blood. The chain couples TRBV6-6 to TRBJ2-7; D perhaps matches TRBD1 (5 bases). The origin of this receptor is a woman in her 70s with acute or convalescent COVID-19. The CDR3 region is CASGASFPYEQYF. Here the CDR3 DNA reads TGTGCCAGCGGGGCTTCATTTCCCTACGAGCAGTACTTC.